The T cell receptor beta chain under discussion was sequenced for a study of tumor-infiltrating lymphocytes in primary liver carcinoma. The overall study: Patients were both men and women, whose ages ran from 30 to 69 years. The number of productive TCRbeta reads per sample ranged from roughly 3.5 to 7.13 million and was similar across tissue types.

V lost 0 bases, J lost 8 bases, and 11 bases lay in between. This CDR3 contains 15 residues. The germline gives CDR1 LGHNA, CDR2 YNFKEQ. Study results and caveats: Since sampling was bulk and unsorted, CD4+ and CD8+ repertoires were not compared.

As concerns this clonotype: What it recognizes is unknown. A much larger clone lies one base from this, so it may be a read error.

Making TCR beta cDNA involved 400 to 600 ng total RNA and a constant-region primer. Slightly modified ARM-PCR served as the procedure for the TCR beta libraries. These libraries came from three rounds of nested multiplex PCR. The first two PCR rounds, around 10 cycles each, used TRBV1-TRBV30 forward primers and a C-beta reverse primer. TCRdb ran MiXCR on the multiplex PCR reads and lists one entry per CDR3 protein. The sample has about 180,000 distinct CDR3 sequences; over 50% are singletons. Blood RNA originated from unsorted whole blood, with germline DNA additionally extracted. Among the patients, all had chronic HBV infection and none had been treated.

Sequenced material: peripheral blood. This sequence was found in a man aged 40-55 years with primary liver carcinoma and hepatitis B virus infection. The chain couples TRBV4-2 to TRBJ1-6; TRBD1 might be the D (5 bases). CDR3 amino acids: CASSQEQDYYSPLHF. The CDR3 coding sequence is TGTGCCAGCAGCCAAGAACAGGATTATTATTCACCCCTCCACTTT.